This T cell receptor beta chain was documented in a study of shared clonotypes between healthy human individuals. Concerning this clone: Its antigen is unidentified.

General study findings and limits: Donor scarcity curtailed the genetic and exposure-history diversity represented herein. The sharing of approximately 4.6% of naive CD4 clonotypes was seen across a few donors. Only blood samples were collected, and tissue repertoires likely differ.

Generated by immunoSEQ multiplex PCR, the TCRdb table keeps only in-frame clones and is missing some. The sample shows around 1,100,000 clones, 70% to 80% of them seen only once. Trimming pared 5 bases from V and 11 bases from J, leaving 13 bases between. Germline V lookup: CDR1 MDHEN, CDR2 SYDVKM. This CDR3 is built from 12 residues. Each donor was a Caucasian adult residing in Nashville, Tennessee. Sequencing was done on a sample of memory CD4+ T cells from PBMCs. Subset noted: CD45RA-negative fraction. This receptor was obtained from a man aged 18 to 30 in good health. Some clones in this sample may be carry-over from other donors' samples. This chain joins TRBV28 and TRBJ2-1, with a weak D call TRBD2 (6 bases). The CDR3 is CASSRDWTKQFF. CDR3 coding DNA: TGTGCCAGCAGTAGGGACTGGACAAAGCAGTTCTTC.